This TCR beta chain derives from a study of regulatory T cells in long-lasting Graves disease (dated by TCRdb to the early 2020s). Context from the whole study: Patients with newly diagnosed Graves' disease had been on antithyroid drugs for under 3 months. Peripheral blood TCR sequencing and RNA sequencing compared persistent Graves' disease patients with newly diagnosed Graves' disease patients. The study was registered as a clinical trial and conducted in China. TCR sequencing covered roughly 13 persistent and about 20 newly diagnosed Graves' disease patients, about 35 samples in total.

Paper-wide results and their limitations: The authors noted that the small sample size was a limitation that may lower accuracy. TRBV28, TRBJ1-2 and TRBJ2-5 were preferentially used in persistent disease, while TRBV20-1 and TRBJ2-1 were favored in newly diagnosed disease. Only peripheral blood was studied, because thyroid tissue, the primary lesion, was inaccessible. Sequencing and analysis were limited to the TCR beta chain. Lower TCR Shannon entropy and fewer highly expanded clones were observed in persistent Graves' disease patients than in newly diagnosed patients, which suggested clonal expansion. A larger number of public clonotypes was shared among persistent patients (2,741) than among newly diagnosed patients (roughly 930).

The CDR3, cysteine through phenylalanine, is 15 amino acids long. The kept DNA is CDR3 alone, 45 bases in frame from the first base. V is pared back by 3 bases and J by 6 bases, with 14 bases lying between the germline termini. Via the germline V gene (reference sequence), CDR1 is LGHDT and CDR2 YNNKEL. There are many counts of this clonotype. Its antigen is currently not known. Base qualities were left out, and no much larger clone turns up one base away. The receptor library was made with multiplex PCR. The instrument given in TCRdb is Illumina HiSeq 4000. iRepertoire HTBI primers and Arm-PCR amplification of CDR3 regions were used to construct TCR beta libraries. PCR products were gel purified before sequencing. The study's own analysis went as follows. Gene usage analysis of CDR3 amino acid clonotypes used the roughly 60 TRBV and about 14 TRBJ segments found across samples. COPE and FqMerger were used to merge filtered high-quality paired reads into contigs. Contigs were aligned with BLAST to IMGT TRBV, TRBD and TRBJ reference genes, and CDR3 was defined per IMGT. Clonotypes above 0.1% frequency were classified as highly expanded clones. Shannon entropy was used to measure repertoire diversity, and the Gini coefficient was used to measure V-J evenness. Clonotypes shared by more than one individual were considered public. TCRdb reworked the public reads: Q25 trimming with fastp, MiXCR clone assembly, productive beta chains retained. Each record represents a unique CDR3 protein, reported with the most common genes and DNA among its rows. The V and J calls were not made by the authors but by TCRdb's processing. Within this sample are around 240,000 distinct CDR3 sequences, with around a sixth of them counted one time only. The biggest ten clones account for 14% of the sample.

In light of the paper, this sample's time point label describes: newly diagnosed GD, antithyroid drugs for less than 3 months. RNA was extracted from PBMCs in TRIzol for both TCR sequencing and RNA sequencing. The diagnosis of Graves' disease was made according to American Thyroid Association guidelines. Recruitment of patients was carried out at an endocrinology department in Xi'an, China. Each patient gave roughly 10 milliliters of peripheral blood, collected in an EDTA anticoagulant tube. Ficoll Paque Plus density gradient separation was used to isolate PBMCs, and no additional T cell sorting was done. An Agilent 2100 Bioanalyzer and agarose gel were used to check RNA quality, while a NanoDrop 2000 measured RNA concentration. These sequences were also reported in another study, on T cells in Graves' hyperthyroidism and ophthalmopathy. Per the second study: Stable Graves' hyperthyroidism was defined as the absence of progression to ophthalmopathy over 18 months of follow-up. Hyperthyroidism patients were newly diagnosed, had a disease duration of under 2 months, and were aged 18 to 65 years. Any patient with an uncontrolled infection, another autoimmune disease, pregnancy or lactation was excluded. Clinical symptoms, serum thyroxine and TRAb, thyroid ultrasound, and orbital computed tomography formed the basis for the diagnoses. For the first round of RT-PCR on the TCR CDR3, the HTBI primer set was used together with the Qiagen OneStep RT-PCR kit. Most expanded thyroid clonotypes (frequency above 0.001) were also detected in blood, suggesting blood repertoires may reflect thyroid immune responses. A 13 V-J signature model separated ophthalmopathy from stable hyperthyroidism, with around 88% sensitivity and 81.08% specificity in cross-validation and 80%/75% in testing. In validation, the model predicted progression to ophthalmopathy with approximately 70% sensitivity and approximately 72% specificity, a median of about 6.7 months before onset. A discovery cohort of around 100 patients, 43 with Graves' ophthalmopathy and about 58 with stable Graves' hyperthyroidism, was used to find distinguishing TCR V-J signatures. Whether ophthalmopathy could be predicted prospectively was tested in an independent validation cohort made up of 18 to 20 hyperthyroidism patients plus 17 patients who later progressed to ophthalmopathy. For training and testing, the 100 or so patients in the discovery cohort were randomly divided in a 7:3 ratio. Thyroid tissue and blood T-cell repertoires from more than five Graves' hyperthyroidism patients were also compared in the study. After blood sampling, hyperthyroidism patients were treated with methimazole at a starting dose of 30 mg daily, and ophthalmopathy patients were treated with high-dose intravenous methylprednisolone. Libraries were constructed in a second round of multiplex PCR, after which size selection and purification were carried out. The libraries were sequenced on an Illumina HiSeq2000 using paired-end 100 bp reads. SOAPnuke was used to process the raw data, with reads discarded if the reads contained adapters or uncalled bases, had a mean Phred below 15, or lacked an exact constant-primer or identifier match. High-quality paired reads were merged with COPE v1.2.5, and unique nucleotide sequences were defined as clonotypes. MiTCR v1.1 was used to align the clonotypes against IMGT TRBV, TRBD and TRBJ reference segments. The analysis included only V-J combinations with a frequency above 0.0001, which together covered approximately 99% of the repertoires. A TCS score was defined as the ratio of F50 (clonal expansion) to E x V (chaos), with BLOSUM62-based TCRdist applied between CDR3 peptides within each V-J. Welch's t-statistics and random forest reduced roughly 500 V-J features to fewer than 15, which were used in a naive Bayes classifier (R e1071). No statistical method was used to fix the sample size in advance, and group allocation was not hidden from the investigators. The paper describes TCR Vbeta CDR3 sequencing of 135 peripheral blood samples, made up of some 40 ophthalmopathy patients, around 78 hyperthyroidism patients and 17 progressor patients.

This chain is built from TRBV3-1 and TRBJ2-2; matching of 6 bases hints at TRBD1 as the D gene. The sequencing used peripheral blood mononuclear cells (PBMCs), collected at new diagnosis, from a patient treated with antithyroid drugs. This TCR derives from a woman aged 25-40 years with Graves disease. Donor details come from another sample of the same person, matched by shared clones. The DNA sequence reads TGTGCCAGCAGCCAGTGGGGGCCCGTCGCCGGGGAGCTGTTTTTT. Translated, it gives CASSQWGPVAGELFF.